This TCR beta chain comes out of a study of OX40 agonist ivuxolimab in advanced cancers. Clones were read by immunoSEQ multiplex PCR, and TCRdb kept only the in-frame ones, dropping some. The sample records tens of thousands of clones, more than 85% being singletons. The sample consisted of CD4+ or CD8+ T cells sorted from blood, taken in a trial of the OX40 agonist ivuxolimab. This clonotype originated in an adult with an advanced solid tumor such as melanoma, head and neck, liver or kidney cancer.

This CDR3 reads CAISESYRGTKNIQYF. The CDR3 bases are TGTGCCATCAGTGAGTCCTACAGGGGGACCAAAAACATTCAGTACTTC. V gene TRBV10-3 combines with J gene TRBJ2-4; 8 positions agree with TRBD1. The CDR3 loop spans 16 amino acids. Germline lookup yields CDR1 ENHRY and CDR2 SYGVKD. The trim removed 0 bases at V and 2 bases at J, leaving 3 bases unmatched.